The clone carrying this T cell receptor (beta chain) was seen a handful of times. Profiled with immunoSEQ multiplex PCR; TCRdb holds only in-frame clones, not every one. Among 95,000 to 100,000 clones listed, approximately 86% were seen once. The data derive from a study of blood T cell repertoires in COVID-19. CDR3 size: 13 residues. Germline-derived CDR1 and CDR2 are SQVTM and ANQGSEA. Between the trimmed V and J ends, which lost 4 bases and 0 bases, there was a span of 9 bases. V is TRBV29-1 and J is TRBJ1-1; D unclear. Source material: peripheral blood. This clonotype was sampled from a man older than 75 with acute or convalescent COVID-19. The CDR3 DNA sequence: TGCAGCGTTGGGGAGTATTTGAACACTGAAGCTTTCTTT. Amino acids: CSVGEYLNTEAFF.